This TCR beta chain was found in a study of T cells in Graves' hyperthyroidism and ophthalmopathy. General observations from the study: It was a median about 6 months before onset that the model predicted ophthalmopathy.

Lactation, pregnancy, other autoimmune disease or uncontrolled infection excluded patients. Each diagnosis drew on symptoms, thyroxine, TRAb, thyroid ultrasound and orbital computed tomography findings. Amplified TCR beta CDR3 regions came from RNA transcripts. A first-round RT-PCR of the TCR CDR3 used the HTBI primer set. TCRdb itself ran the multiplex PCR reads through MiXCR, one entry per CDR3 protein. The table has 500,000 to 600,000 distinct CDR3 sequences, 46% seen once. The ends were cut back, 7 bases at V and 0 bases at J, with 14 bases in the middle. CDR1 and CDR2 (germline): SGHNT, YYREEE (reference sequence). This CDR3 has 15 residues. On this clonotype itself: Its antigen remains unidentified.

This chain connects TRBV5-4 to TRBJ1-5, with a weak D call TRBD1 (6 bases). What was sequenced was peripheral blood or thyroid tissue (not recorded which). The sequence came from an adult woman with Graves' disease, either hyperthyroidism or ophthalmopathy (not recorded which). CDR3 amino acids: CASHFGGGSNQPQHF. For the CDR3, the DNA is TGTGCCAGCCACTTTGGAGGGGGTAGCAATCAGCCCCAGCATTTT.